The 4 T cell receptor beta chains presented below share a single source sample, sequenced in a study of T cell responses to AZD1222 COVID-19 vaccine (dated by TCRdb to the early 2020s). The method behind the library was the immunoSEQ multiplex PCR assay. TCRdb took over this immuneACCESS table, retaining in-frame rearrangements with V and J assigned. Such tables are incomplete; in checked studies, under half of the missing clones stem from an unresolved V gene, and the remainder is unexplained. The sample table contains some 180,000 clones; only one count was recorded for around nine tenths of them. 1.5% to 2.5% of the sample belongs to the ten largest clones. The time point label corresponds to: about 28 days (+/-7) after the second vaccine dose. The material sequenced was peripheral blood, taken 28 days after the second AZD1222 dose. All receptors come from an adult who received the AZD1222 COVID-19 vaccine.

The chain carries TRBV6-1 and TRBJ1-5; TRBD1 aligns across 10 bases. CDR1 and CDR2 (germline): MNHNS, SASEGT. The CDR3 is 14 residues long. Trimming cost V 2 bases and J 6 bases; bases outside gene matches: 1. The CDR3: CASSERDRGQPQHF. The CDR3 DNA follows: TGTGCCAGCAGTGAACGGGACAGGGGTCAGCCCCAGCATTTT.

The V gene is TRBV7-2, the J gene TRBJ1-2; 7 nucleotides match TRBD1. The CDR3 length is 15 residues. Germline V lookup: CDR1 SGHTA, CDR2 FQGNSA. V lost 5 bases to trimming and J lost 2 bases; unmatched junction nucleotides: 8. Here the CDR3 DNA reads TGTGCCAGCAGCCGGTGGACAGGCGCCAACTATGGCTACACCTTC. Protein sequence: CASSRWTGANYGYTF.

V usage is TRBV15 and J usage is TRBJ2-3, with D tentatively TRBD2 (5 bases). The CDR3 runs 16 residues. Trimming shortened V by 3 bases and J by 2 bases, and 15 bases separated the two germline ends. CDR1 is LNHNV, CDR2 YYDKDF, per germline (reference sequence). CDR3 DNA sequence: TGTGCCACCAGCAGGAGGGCTAGTACAGACACAGATACGCAGTATTTT. Protein sequence: CATSRRASTDTDTQYF.

The rearrangement uses TRBV5-6 and TRBJ1-2; D is uncertain. CDR3 length: 13 amino acids. Germline V gene data show CDR1 as SGHDT and CDR2 as YYEEEE. Between the trimmed V and J ends, which lost 4 bases and 3 bases, there was a span of 10 bases. The CDR3 DNA reads TGTGCCAGCAGCGGACGGCTCGACTATGGCTACACCTTC. It translates to CASSGRLDYGYTF.